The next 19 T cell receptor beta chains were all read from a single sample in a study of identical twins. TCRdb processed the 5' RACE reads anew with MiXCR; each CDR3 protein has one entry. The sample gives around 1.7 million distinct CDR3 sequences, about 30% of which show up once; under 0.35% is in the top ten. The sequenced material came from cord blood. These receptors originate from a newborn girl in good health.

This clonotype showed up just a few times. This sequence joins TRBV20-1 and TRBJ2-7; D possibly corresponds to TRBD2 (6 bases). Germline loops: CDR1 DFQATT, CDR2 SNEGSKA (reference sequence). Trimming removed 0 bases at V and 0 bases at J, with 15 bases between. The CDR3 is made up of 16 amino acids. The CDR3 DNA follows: TGCAGTGCTAGAGATACATTGGGGAGGAGCTCCTACGAGCAGTACTTC. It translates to CSARDTLGRSSYEQYF.

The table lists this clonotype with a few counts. CDR3 sequence reads: CASSLGPSRHTDTQYF. In DNA, the CDR3 is TGTGCCAGCAGCTTGGGGCCTAGCAGGCACACAGATACGCAGTATTTT. The chain joins TRBV5-6 to TRBJ2-3; D possibly corresponds to TRBD2 (5 bases). V gave up 0 bases and J gave up 2 bases, with 13 bases separating them. Germline V lookup: CDR1 SGHDT, CDR2 YYEEEE. This CDR3 region has 16 residues.

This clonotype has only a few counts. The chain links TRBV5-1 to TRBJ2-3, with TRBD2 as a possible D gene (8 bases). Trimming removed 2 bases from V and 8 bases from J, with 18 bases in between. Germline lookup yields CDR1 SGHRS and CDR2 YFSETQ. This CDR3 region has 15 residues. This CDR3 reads CASSLGGPGGFTQYF. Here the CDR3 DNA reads TGCGCCAGCAGCTTAGGGGGCCCGGGAGGGTTTACGCAGTATTTT.

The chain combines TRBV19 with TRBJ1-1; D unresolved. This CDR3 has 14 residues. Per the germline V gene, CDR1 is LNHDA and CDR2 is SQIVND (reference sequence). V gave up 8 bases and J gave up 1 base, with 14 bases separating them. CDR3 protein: CASRSRLPNTEAFF. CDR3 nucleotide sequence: TGTGCCAGTCGTTCTAGACTCCCGAACACTGAAGCTTTCTTT. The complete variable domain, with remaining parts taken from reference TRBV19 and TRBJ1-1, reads DGGITQSPKYLFRKEGQNVTLSCEQNLNHDAMYWYRQDPGQGLRLIYYSQIVNDFQKGDIAEGYSVSREKKESFPLTVTSAQKNPTAFYLCASRSRLPNTEAFFGQGTRLTVV.

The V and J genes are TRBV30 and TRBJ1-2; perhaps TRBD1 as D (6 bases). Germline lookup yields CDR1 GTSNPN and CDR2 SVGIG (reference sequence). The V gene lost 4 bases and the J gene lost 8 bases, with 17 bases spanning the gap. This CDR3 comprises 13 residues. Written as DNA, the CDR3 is TGTGCCTGGACTCTAGACAGGTTGGGCGGCTACACCTTC. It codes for CAWTLDRLGGYTF.

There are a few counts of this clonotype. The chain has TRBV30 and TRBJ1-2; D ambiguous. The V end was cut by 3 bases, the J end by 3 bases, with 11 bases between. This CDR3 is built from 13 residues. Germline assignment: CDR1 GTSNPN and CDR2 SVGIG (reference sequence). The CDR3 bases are TGTGCCTGGAGGAAAAGGGTGCACTATGGCTACACCTTC. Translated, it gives CAWRKRVHYGYTF.

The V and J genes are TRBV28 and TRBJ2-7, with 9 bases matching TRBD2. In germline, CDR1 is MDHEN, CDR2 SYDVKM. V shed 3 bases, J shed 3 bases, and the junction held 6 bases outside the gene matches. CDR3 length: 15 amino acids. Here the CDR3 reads CASSFRGRVGYEQYF. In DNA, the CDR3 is TGTGCCAGCAGTTTTCGCGGGAGGGTAGGCTACGAGCAGTACTTC.

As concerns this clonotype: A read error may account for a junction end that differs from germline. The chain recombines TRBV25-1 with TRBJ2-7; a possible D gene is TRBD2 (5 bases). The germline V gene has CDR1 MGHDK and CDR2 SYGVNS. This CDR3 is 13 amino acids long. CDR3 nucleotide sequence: TGTGCCAGCACTGAAAATCTTCGGGATGAGCAGTACTTC. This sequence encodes CASTENLRDEQYF.

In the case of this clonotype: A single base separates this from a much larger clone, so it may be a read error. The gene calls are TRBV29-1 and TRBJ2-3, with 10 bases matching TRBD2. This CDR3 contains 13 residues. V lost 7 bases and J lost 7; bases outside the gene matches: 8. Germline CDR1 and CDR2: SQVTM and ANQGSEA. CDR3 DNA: TGCAGCGATAGCGGGAGGCCTTTGAATACGCAGTATTTT. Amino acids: CSDSGRPLNTQYF.

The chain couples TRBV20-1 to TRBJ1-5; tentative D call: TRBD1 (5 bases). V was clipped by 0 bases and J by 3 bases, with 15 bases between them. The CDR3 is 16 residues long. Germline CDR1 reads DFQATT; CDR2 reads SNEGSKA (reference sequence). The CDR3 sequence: CSARDLGAVLNQPQHF. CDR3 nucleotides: TGCAGTGCTAGAGATCTAGGGGCAGTTCTCAATCAGCCCCAGCATTTT.

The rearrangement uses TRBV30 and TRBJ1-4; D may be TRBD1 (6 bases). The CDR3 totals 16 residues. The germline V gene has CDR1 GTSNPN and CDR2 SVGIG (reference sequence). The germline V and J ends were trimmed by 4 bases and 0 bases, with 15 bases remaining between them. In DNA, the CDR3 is TGTGCCTGGAACTTAGGACAGTCCACAACTAATGAAAAACTGTTTTTT. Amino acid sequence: CAWNLGQSTTNEKLFF.

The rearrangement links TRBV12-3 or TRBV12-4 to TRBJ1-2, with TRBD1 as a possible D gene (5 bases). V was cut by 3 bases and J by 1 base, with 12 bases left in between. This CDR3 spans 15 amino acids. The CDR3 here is CASSLRRAVNYGYTF. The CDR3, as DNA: TGTGCCAGCAGTTTGCGCAGGGCGGTTAACTATGGCTACACCTTC.

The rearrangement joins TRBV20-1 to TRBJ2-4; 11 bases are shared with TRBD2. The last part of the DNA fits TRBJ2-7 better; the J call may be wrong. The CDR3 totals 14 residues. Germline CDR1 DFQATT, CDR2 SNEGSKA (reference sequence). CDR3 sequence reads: CSRAGTSGTYEQYF. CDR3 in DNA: TGCAGCCGAGCGGGGACTAGCGGAACCTACGAGCAGTACTTC.

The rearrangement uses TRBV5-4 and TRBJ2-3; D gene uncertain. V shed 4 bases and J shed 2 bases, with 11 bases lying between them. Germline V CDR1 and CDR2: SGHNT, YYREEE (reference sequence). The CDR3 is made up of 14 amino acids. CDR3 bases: TGTGCCAGCAGCCAGGCCAGAATCACAGATACGCAGTATTTT. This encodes CASSQARITDTQYF.

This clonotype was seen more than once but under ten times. Here the CDR3 reads CASSSNGVFNEKLFF. CDR3 in DNA: TGCGCCAGCAGCTCCAACGGGGTCTTTAATGAAAAACTGTTTTTT. The chain couples TRBV5-1 to TRBJ1-4; D gene uncertain. Trimming shortened V by 3 bases and J by 4 bases, and 13 bases separated the two germline ends. This CDR3 contains 15 residues. Germline V gives CDR1 SGHRS, CDR2 YFSETQ.

CDR3 loop: CASSEGQWGYNEQFF. The CDR3 DNA reads as TGTGCCAGCAGTGAAGGACAGTGGGGATACAATGAGCAGTTCTTC. The chain links TRBV25-1 to TRBJ2-1, with a tentative D call TRBD1 (6 bases). V was pared by 2 bases and J by 4 bases, with 12 bases between. The CDR3 is 15 residues long. Germline lookup yields CDR1 MGHDK and CDR2 SYGVNS.

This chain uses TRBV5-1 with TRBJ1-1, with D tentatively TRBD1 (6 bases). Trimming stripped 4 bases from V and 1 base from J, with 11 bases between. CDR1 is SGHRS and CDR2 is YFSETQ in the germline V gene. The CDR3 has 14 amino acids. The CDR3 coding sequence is TGCGCCAGCAGCGGGCTACAGGGGAACACTGAAGCTTTCTTT. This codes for CASSGLQGNTEAFF.

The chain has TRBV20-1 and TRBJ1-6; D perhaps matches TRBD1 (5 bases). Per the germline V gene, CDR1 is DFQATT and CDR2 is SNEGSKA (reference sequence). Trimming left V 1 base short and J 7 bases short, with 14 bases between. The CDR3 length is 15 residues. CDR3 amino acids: CSARALRDLNSPLHF. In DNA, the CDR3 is TGCAGTGCTAGAGCCCTCAGGGACTTGAATTCACCCCTCCACTTT.

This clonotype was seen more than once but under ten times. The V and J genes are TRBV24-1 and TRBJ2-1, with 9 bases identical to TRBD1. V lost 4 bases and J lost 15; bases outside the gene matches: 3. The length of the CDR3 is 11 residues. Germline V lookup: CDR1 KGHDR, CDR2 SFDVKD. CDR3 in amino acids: CATSEGTGTFF. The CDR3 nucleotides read TGTGCCACCAGTGAGGGGACAGGGACGTTCTTC.